The present T cell receptor (beta chain) was sequenced within a study of early T cells in non-severe SARS-CoV-2 infection. Across the study: Alpha and beta chains were unpaired, from unsorted whole-blood bulk RNA.

This CDR3 has 17 residues. Germline lookup yields CDR1 SGHTA and CDR2 FQGNSA. The junction had 9 bases not matched to a gene; V was cut back by 6 bases and J by 0 bases. Individually, cDNA molecules had unique molecular identifiers attached to them. TCRdb reanalysed the 5' RACE reads using MiXCR and keeps one entry per CDR3 protein. The sample holds roughly 64,000 distinct CDR3 sequences, approximately 10% seen once. The J gene is TRBJ1-4, the V gene TRBV7-2; 8 bases are a match to TRBD1. Sample: whole blood, taken at baseline. This TCR came from an adult who was a healthcare worker with PCR-confirmed SARS-CoV-2 infection or an uninfected control (not recorded which). The CDR3 DNA is TGTGCCAGCAGTTTGGCAGGGGGCGGTGCAACTAATGAAAAACTGTTTTTT. Protein sequence: CASSLAGGGATNEKLFF.